Here is one TCR beta chain with its context. This sample is part of a study of OX40 agonist ivuxolimab in advanced cancers. Libraries were prepared by immunoSEQ multiplex PCR; TCRdb keeps only in-frame clonotypes and omits some of them. The table shows some 100,000 clones, with 90% occurring only once. This sequence originates from an adult with an advanced solid tumor such as melanoma, head and neck, liver or kidney cancer. The sample here was CD4+ or CD8+ T cells sorted from blood, taken in a trial of the OX40 agonist ivuxolimab.

CDR3 in amino acids: CASSADPYEQYF. CDR3 nucleotides: TGTGCCAGCAGCGCGGACCCCTACGAGCAGTACTTC. The V call is TRBV6-1, the J call TRBJ2-7; D is unresolved. Trimming removed 6 bases at V and 2 bases at J, with 8 bases between. CDR3 size: 12 residues. CDR1 is MNHNS and CDR2 is SASEGT in the germline V gene.